Shown below are 32 T cell receptor beta chains from a single sample sequenced in a study of cytomegalovirus exposure and HLA in healthy donors. Sequenced by immunoSEQ multiplex PCR; TCRdb stores in-frame clones only, minus some. This table holds under 150,000 clones, 70% to 90% found once. Input material: PBMCs. These receptors all come from a woman under 30 in good health and CMV-seronegative.

The V call is TRBV27, the J call TRBJ2-7, with 7 bases lining up with TRBD1. CDR3 length equals 14 residues. Germline loops: CDR1 MNHEY, CDR2 SMNVEV (reference sequence). V lost 7 bases to trimming and J lost 7 bases; unmatched junction nucleotides: 13. The chain's CDR3 is CASTTNRGPPEQYF. The DNA for the CDR3 is TGTGCCAGCACTACTAACAGGGGACCGCCGGAGCAGTACTTC.

The chain recombines TRBV9 with TRBJ2-3; tentatively, D is TRBD1 (6 bases). The CDR3 is 15 amino acids. The ends were cut back, 3 bases at V and 0 bases at J, with 11 bases in the middle. Germline-derived CDR1 and CDR2 are SGDLS and YYNGEE. DNA of the CDR3: TGTGCCAGCAGCGCCCGACAGGAGAGCACAGATACGCAGTATTTT. This gives the protein CASSARQESTDTQYF.

V gene TRBV5-4 combines with J gene TRBJ2-1; 13 bases agree with TRBD2. This CDR3 comprises 15 residues. The V segment lost 4 bases and the J segment 12 bases; nucleotides outside the gene matches: 10. Germline V lookup: CDR1 SGHNT, CDR2 YYREEE (reference sequence). The CDR3 region has the DNA TGTGCCAGCAGCCCGGGACTAGCGGGAAGGGGGGTGCAGTTCTTC. This gives the protein CASSPGLAGRGVQFF.

The J gene is TRBJ2-7, the V gene TRBV28; the match to TRBD2 covers 12 bases. J gave up 2 bases and V 6 bases, and 2 bases lay outside the gene matches. Germline CDR1 reads MDHEN; CDR2 reads SYDVKM. This CDR3 is 14 amino acids long. DNA for the CDR3: TGTGCCAGCAGACCTAGCGGGAGGGCCTACGAGCAGTACTTC. Its protein is CASRPSGRAYEQYF.

The genes are TRBV19 and TRBJ2-3; 9 nucleotides line up with TRBD2. Trimming cost V 6 bases and J 3 bases; bases outside gene matches: 10. Germline V lookup: CDR1 LNHDA, CDR2 SQIVND (reference sequence). The CDR3 consists of 16 residues. The CDR3 DNA reads as TGTGCCAGTAGGAGAAAACTAGCGGGCGGGACAGATACGCAGTATTTT. It translates to CASRRKLAGGTDTQYF.

The chain employs TRBV6-5 and TRBJ1-1; D is unclear. Germline CDR1 MNHEY, CDR2 SVGAGI. The CDR3 contains 15 residues. The V and J ends lost 5 bases and 4 bases respectively, with 17 bases between them. The CDR3 is CASSKSGARGTEAFF. CDR3 DNA: TGTGCCAGCAGTAAGAGCGGTGCCCGCGGCACTGAAGCTTTCTTT.

The chain couples TRBV28 to TRBJ2-7; D gene unclear. This CDR3 region has 13 residues. Per germline, CDR1 MDHEN and CDR2 SYDVKM. Trimming cost V 5 bases and J 4 bases, with 12 bases left between them. The CDR3 nucleotides are TGTGCCAGCAGTCCAGTACTACGGTACGAGCAGTACTTC. Its translation: CASSPVLRYEQYF.

The chain recombines TRBV28 with TRBJ2-2; TRBD2 aligns across 7 bases. J lost 2 bases, V lost 6 bases, and 6 bases had no gene match. The CDR3 runs 15 residues. The V gene's germline CDR1 is MDHEN and CDR2 SYDVKM. CDR3 sequence (DNA): TGTGCCAGCAGGCAGGGAGGGGCTAACACCGGGGAGCTGTTTTTT. Its translation is CASRQGGANTGELFF.

V is TRBV6-1 and J is TRBJ2-4, with a weak D call TRBD1 (7 bases). V dropped 1 base and J dropped 7 bases, with 11 bases sitting between them. This CDR3 contains 14 residues. Per the germline V gene, CDR1 is MNHNS and CDR2 is SASEGT. CDR3 nucleotide sequence: TGTGCCAGCAGTGAAGTTGCAGGGGGGAACATTCAGTACTTC. It encodes CASSEVAGGNIQYF.

The J gene is TRBJ1-5, the V gene TRBV5-1; TRBD1 aligns across 10 bases. The CDR3 covers 16 residues. The V gene end was trimmed by 0 bases and the J gene end by 2 bases; junction bases not matched to a gene: 2. The germline V gene has CDR1 SGHRS and CDR2 YFSETQ. This CDR3 is CASSLGDRGGNQPQHF. Here the CDR3 DNA reads TGCGCCAGCAGCTTGGGGGACAGGGGAGGCAATCAGCCCCAGCATTTT.

This chain's CDR3 is CASSYSNRDYEQYF. As DNA, the CDR3 is TGTGCCAGCAGTTACTCGAACAGGGACTACGAGCAGTACTTC. V usage is TRBV6-6 and J usage is TRBJ2-7; tentative D call: TRBD1 (6 bases). The ends were cut back, 0 bases at V and 3 bases at J, with 9 bases in the middle. The V gene's germline CDR1 is MNHNY and CDR2 SVGAGI (reference sequence). This CDR3 contains 14 residues.

J is TRBJ1-2 and V is TRBV27; D is unresolved. Germline-derived CDR1 and CDR2 are MNHEY and SMNVEV (reference sequence). This CDR3 region has 14 residues. The V gene lost 6 bases and the J gene lost 4 bases, with 15 bases spanning the gap. For the CDR3, the DNA is TGTGCCAGCAGCCCAATGGCTCTTGCCTATGGCTACACCTTC. As protein: CASSPMALAYGYTF.

The chain combines TRBV5-4 with TRBJ1-6, with TRBD1 matching over 8 bases. The length of the CDR3 is 14 residues. Germline V gene lookup returns CDR1 SGHNT and CDR2 YYREEE (reference sequence). After removal of 4 bases from V and 8 bases from J, the junction contained 5 bases not matched to a gene. The CDR3 nucleotides are TGTGCCAGCAGCCGACAGGGGTCGGATTCACCCCTCCACTTT. Its translation: CASSRQGSDSPLHF. The variable domain in full, with the rest retrieved from reference TRBV5-4 and TRBJ1-6, is ETGVTQSPTHLIKTRGQQVTLRCSSQSGHNTVSWYQQALGQGPQFIFQYYREEENGRGNFPPRFSGLQFPNYSSELNVNALELDDSALYLCASSRQGSDSPLHFGNGTRLTVT.

The chain employs TRBV27 and TRBJ1-2; D may be TRBD1 (5 bases). The V end lost 5 bases, the J end lost 6 bases, and 7 bases lay between the germline ends. CDR3 length equals 11 residues. The germline CDR1 and CDR2 sequences are MNHEY and SMNVEV (reference sequence). The DNA for the CDR3 is TGTGCCAGCAGTGGAGGGGATGGCTACACCTTC. It specifies CASSGGDGYTF.

This chain uses TRBV6-1 with TRBJ1-5, with D uncertain. Trimming removed 6 bases at V and 0 bases at J, with 9 bases between. Germline V gene lookup returns CDR1 MNHNS and CDR2 SASEGT. The CDR3 is 14 amino acids. CDR3 in DNA: TGTGCCAGCAGCCCCCGGTATAGCAATCAGCCCCAGCATTTT. It specifies CASSPRYSNQPQHF.

For the CDR3, the DNA is TGCAGCGTTGAAGACCGGGACAGGGAATACGAGCAGTACTTC. It translates to CSVEDRDREYEQYF. The chain recombines TRBV29-1 with TRBJ2-7; 9 nucleotides match TRBD1. The length of the CDR3 is 14 residues. V trimming: 0 bases; J trimming: 4 bases; junction bases outside the gene matches: 4. Germline CDR1 and CDR2: SQVTM and ANQGSEA.

This clone was observed a single time. The V and J genes are TRBV29-1 and TRBJ1-2; the D gene is possibly TRBD1 (5 bases). CDR1 and CDR2 from the germline V gene are SQVTM and ANQGSEA. The CDR3 extends over 10 amino acids. V lost 2 bases to trimming and J lost 7 bases, with 5 bases between them. CDR3: CSVEQGGYTF. The DNA for the CDR3 is TGCAGCGTTGAACAGGGTGGCTACACCTTC.

This chain connects TRBV11-2 to TRBJ2-4; 11 bases match TRBD2. Trimming at V came to 4 bases and at J to 4 bases, leaving 9 bases not matched to a gene. The CDR3 runs to 17 residues. Germline CDR1 is SGHAT and CDR2 is FQNNGV. Written as DNA, the CDR3 is TGTGCCAGCAGCTCCCAATCGGGACTAGCGGTGAAAAACATTCAGTACTTC. Translated, it gives CASSSQSGLAVKNIQYF.

This rearrangement joins TRBV2 to TRBJ2-5; TRBD1 agrees at 10 bases. CDR1 is SNHLY, CDR2 FYNNEI, per germline. J lost 1 base, V lost 6 bases, and 2 bases had no gene match. The CDR3 spans 14 residues. CDR3 amino acids: CASRGDRGQETQYF. The CDR3 DNA sequence: TGTGCCAGCAGGGGGGACAGGGGCCAAGAGACCCAGTACTTC.

In its sample, this clone was seen once. The chain carries TRBV7-2 and TRBJ2-5; 16 nucleotides align to TRBD2. This CDR3 is built from 16 residues. Germline V gene sequence: CDR1 SGHTA, CDR2 FQGNSA. The junction had 1 base not matched to a gene; V was cut back by 4 bases and J by 2 bases. DNA for the CDR3: TGTGCCAGCAGCTGGGGACTAGCGGGGGGGCAAGAGACCCAGTACTTC. Residues: CASSWGLAGGQETQYF.

The count of this clone is one. The chain links TRBV7-2 to TRBJ2-6, with unresolved D. Germline V lookup: CDR1 SGHTA, CDR2 FQGNSA. The V end was cut by 1 base, the J end by 4 bases, with 2 bases between. This CDR3 is 13 amino acids long. The CDR3 nucleotides are TGTGCCAGCAGCTTAGTAGGGGCCAACGTCCTGACTTTC. Its protein is CASSLVGANVLTF.

This clone was detected only once. The rearrangement uses TRBV19 and TRBJ1-6; weak D call: TRBD1 (6 bases). Germline lookup yields CDR1 LNHDA and CDR2 SQIVND (reference sequence). V gave up 4 bases and J gave up 7 bases, with 11 bases separating them. The CDR3 extends over 14 amino acids. This chain's CDR3 is CASSSRQDNSPLHF. The CDR3 DNA reads as TGTGCCAGTAGTAGCCGACAGGACAATTCACCCCTCCACTTT.

The genes are TRBV27 and TRBJ2-7, with TRBD1 as a possible D gene (6 bases). The CDR3 runs to 14 residues. Looked up from germline, CDR1 is MNHEY and CDR2 is SMNVEV (reference sequence). V lost 6 bases, J lost 0 bases, and 12 bases lay in between. CDR3 bases: TGTGCCAGCAGCAGCCGGGACAACTCCTACGAGCAGTACTTC. The encoded protein is CASSSRDNSYEQYF.

This clone has only one observation. This chain connects TRBV2 to TRBJ2-7; D perhaps matches TRBD2 (5 bases). The germline gives CDR1 SNHLY, CDR2 FYNNEI. V lost 6 bases, J lost 0 bases, and 12 bases lay in between. This CDR3 contains 14 residues. The CDR3 DNA sequence: TGTGCCAGCAGCCCGCGGGTAAGCTCCTACGAGCAGTACTTC. Its translation: CASSPRVSSYEQYF.

The V and J genes are TRBV9 and TRBJ2-1; D might be TRBD2 (6 bases). This CDR3 is 13 amino acids long. Trimming took off 4 bases at V and 3 bases at J, with 8 bases between the two ends. The V gene's germline CDR1 is SGDLS and CDR2 YYNGEE. This chain's CDR3 is CASSTGSYNEQFF. As DNA, the CDR3 is TGTGCCAGCAGCACCGGGAGCTACAATGAGCAGTTCTTC.

The genes are TRBV4-3 and TRBJ1-2, with D possibly matching TRBD1 (6 bases). The CDR3 extends over 19 amino acids. In germline, CDR1 is LGHNA, CDR2 YSLEER. The V gene lost 0 bases and the J gene lost 4 bases, with 24 bases spanning the gap. The chain's CDR3 is CASSQDLVAAGARSYGYTF. The DNA of the CDR3 is TGCGCCAGCAGCCAAGACCTGGTGGCCGCAGGGGCGCGGAGCTATGGCTACACCTTC.

The rearrangement uses TRBV19 and TRBJ2-7; 8 positions agree with TRBD2. The CDR3 spans 14 residues. The germline gives CDR1 LNHDA, CDR2 SQIVND (reference sequence). V lost 5 bases and J lost 3; bases outside the gene matches: 6. The CDR3 is CASSPGTSSYEQYF. The CDR3 DNA reads TGTGCCAGTAGTCCAGGGACTAGTAGCTACGAGCAGTACTTC.

This clone was detected once. J is TRBJ2-1 and V is TRBV28; TRBD1 agrees at 8 bases. This CDR3 is built from 16 residues. Germline trimming cut 3 bases from V and 5 bases from J; bases unmatched to any gene: 9. Germline V gene sequence: CDR1 MDHEN, CDR2 SYDVKM. The CDR3 here is CASSLGHGTGHNEQFF. CDR3 in DNA: TGTGCCAGCAGTTTGGGTCACGGGACAGGTCACAATGAGCAGTTCTTC.

The chain employs TRBV6-4 and TRBJ2-5; D is uncertain. CDR1 and CDR2 (germline): MRHNA, SNTAGT. This CDR3 has 13 amino acids. Deletions cut 2 bases from V and 4 bases from J, with 8 bases between. CDR3 nucleotides: TGTGCCAGCAGTGACAGACTCGGAGAGACCCAGTACTTC. Protein product: CASSDRLGETQYF.

The V gene is TRBV2, the J gene TRBJ2-5, with TRBD2 matching 8 bases. CDR1 SNHLY and CDR2 FYNNEI come from the germline V gene. This CDR3 contains 15 residues. V shed 7 bases, J shed 5 bases, and the junction held 12 bases outside the gene matches. The CDR3 here is CASNSLAGLQETQYF. The CDR3 DNA is TGTGCCAGCAATAGTTTAGCGGGGTTGCAGGAGACCCAGTACTTC.

DNA of the CDR3: TGTGCCAGCAGCTGGGGACAGGGGAGCCACAATGAGCAGTTCTTC. Amino acids: CASSWGQGSHNEQFF. The chain links TRBV7-3 to TRBJ2-1; 10 bases line up with TRBD1. There are 15 residues in the CDR3. With 4 bases clipped from V and 5 bases from J, the junction kept 5 bases outside the gene matches. Germline CDR1 and CDR2: SGHTA and FQGTGA.

The rearrangement links TRBV4-1 to TRBJ2-5, with 9 bases lining up with TRBD2. The DNA end is a closer match to TRBJ2-7, so the J assignment may be wrong. The CDR3 is 14 amino acids. Germline values: CDR1 MGHRA, CDR2 YSYEKL. CDR3 nucleotides: TGCGCCAGCAGCCGGGCGGGAGGGAACTACGAGCAGTACTTC. Translation gives CASSRAGGNYEQYF.